This TCR beta chain was identified in a study of blood T cell repertoires in COVID-19. The age range of participants was about 18 to 95 years, with residence in about 25 US areas. Cohort assignment relied on participant-reported clinical history. The study recruited exposed participants who had met a COVID-19 case within 2 weeks before entry. The assay was immunoSEQ multiplex PCR, and TCRdb's table has in-frame clones only and misses some. This repertoire shows approximately 250,000 clones, approximately 88% found once; its top ten account for around 3.1%. This receptor was obtained from a woman aged 40 to 50 who had been exposed to COVID-19. Sequencing was done on a sample of PBMCs or T cells enriched from blood (not recorded which).

CDR3 in amino acids: CASSRGEEETQYF. The CDR3 DNA is TGTGCCAGCAGTCGGGGGGAGGAAGAGACCCAGTACTTC. V and J are TRBV3-1 (or the pseudogene TRBV3-2) and TRBJ2-5; 7 bases are shared with TRBD2. CDR3 length: 13 residues. The V gene end was trimmed by 6 bases and the J gene end by 3 bases; junction bases not matched to a gene: 4. The germline V gene encodes CDR1 LGHDT and CDR2 YNNKEL (reference sequence).